A single sample is the source of the 20 T cell receptor beta chains below, sequenced in a study of blood T cell repertoires in COVID-19. Sequencing used immunoSEQ multiplex PCR; TCRdb keeps in-frame clones, though not all of them. The sample yields 75,000 to 100,000 clones, approximately 90% seen once. The sequenced sample consisted of peripheral blood. These receptors came from a man aged 65 to 79 with acute or convalescent COVID-19.

The chain joins TRBV6-6 to TRBJ1-1, with no clear D. Trimming took 4 bases from V and 1 from J, leaving 16 bases between them. The CDR3 runs 16 residues. Germline V gene sequence: CDR1 MNHNY, CDR2 SVGAGI (reference sequence). CDR3 residues: CASSFPNQLRNTEAFF. DNA for the CDR3: TGTGCCAGCAGTTTCCCTAACCAACTGAGGAACACTGAAGCTTTCTTT.

V gene TRBV19 combines with J gene TRBJ2-1; D may be TRBD1 (5 bases). This CDR3 is built from 15 residues. CDR1 and CDR2 from the germline V gene are LNHDA and SQIVND (reference sequence). Trimming took off 5 bases at V and 7 bases at J, with 18 bases between the two ends. The CDR3 is CASSPLLGLSNEQFF. The DNA for the CDR3 is TGTGCCAGTAGTCCCCTTCTGGGGCTTTCAAATGAGCAGTTCTTC.

The J gene is TRBJ1-3, the V gene TRBV6-1; no firm D call. V lost 3 bases to trimming and J lost 0 bases, with 6 bases between them. CDR1 and CDR2 from the germline V gene are MNHNS and SASEGT. The CDR3 has 14 residues. CDR3 loop: CASSEGDSGNTIYF. CDR3 coding DNA: TGTGCCAGCAGTGAGGGAGACTCTGGAAACACCATATATTTT.

This chain joins TRBV2 and TRBJ1-1, with D uncertain. From germline, CDR1 is SNHLY and CDR2 FYNNEI. V lost 5 bases and J lost 2, with 12 bases in between. This CDR3 has 14 amino acids. This chain's CDR3 is CASSKLTSNTEAFF. In DNA, the CDR3 is TGTGCCAGCAGTAAACTAACCAGCAACACTGAAGCTTTCTTT.

CDR3 in DNA: TGTGCCAGCAGCCCCAGGCGGGATCGGGGAAACTATGGCTACACCTTC. Its translation: CASSPRRDRGNYGYTF. The J gene is TRBJ1-2, the V gene TRBV7-6; D is ambiguous. CDR1 is SGHVS and CDR2 is FNYEAQ in the germline V gene. There are 16 residues in the CDR3. V was shortened by 5 bases and J by 2 bases, with 18 bases between the two germline ends.

The chain recombines TRBV2 with TRBJ1-1; no clear D gene. The V end lost 4 bases, the J end lost 1 base, and 7 bases lay between the germline ends. This CDR3 contains 13 residues. Germline-derived CDR1 and CDR2 are SNHLY and FYNNEI. DNA for the CDR3: TGTGCCAGCAGTGCCGCGGCGAACACTGAAGCTTTCTTT. It encodes CASSAAANTEAFF.

The genes are TRBV3-1 (or the pseudogene TRBV3-2) and TRBJ2-2, with 7 bases aligning to TRBD1. From germline, CDR1 is LGHDT and CDR2 YNNKEL (reference sequence). Losses at the gene ends were 4 bases for V and 0 bases for J; bases not matched to a gene: 5. This CDR3 region has 16 residues. In nucleotides, the CDR3 is TGTGCCAGCAGCCTTGACAGGGTGACGAACACCGGGGAGCTGTTTTTT. The encoded protein is CASSLDRVTNTGELFF.

This chain connects TRBV30 to TRBJ2-3, with 11 bases aligning to TRBD2. V shed 4 bases and J 2 bases; nucleotides not matched to a gene: 5. The CDR3 sequence is 15 residues long. Germline CDR1 and CDR2: GTSNPN and SVGIG (reference sequence). CDR3 loop: CAWTVAGGPTDTQYF. The CDR3 nucleotides read TGTGCCTGGACGGTAGCGGGGGGGCCCACAGATACGCAGTATTTT.

V gene TRBV5-1 combines with J gene TRBJ1-6; D uncertain. With 0 bases removed from V and 7 bases from J, the gap between germline ends came to 14 bases. Per germline, CDR1 SGHRS and CDR2 YFSETQ. This CDR3 region has 16 residues. CDR3 sequence (DNA): TGCGCCAGCAGCTTGGGAGGGAACTCGATAAATTCACCCCTCCACTTT. Translating gives CASSLGGNSINSPLHF.

This clone was counted once. The chain has TRBV10-2 and TRBJ1-2, with 11 bases lining up with TRBD1. Trimming took 1 base from V and 7 from J; bases not matched to a gene: 5. Germline V gene data show CDR1 as WSHSY and CDR2 as SAAADI. The CDR3 length is 15 residues. Here the CDR3 DNA reads TGCGCCAGCAGTGAGTGGACAGGGGGCTTATTTGGCTACACCTTC. Amino acids: CASSEWTGGLFGYTF.

This clone was observed once. This rearrangement joins TRBV18 to TRBJ1-5; the match to TRBD1 covers 9 bases. Germline CDR1 and CDR2: KGHSH and LQKENI. This CDR3 region has 17 residues. The ends lost 2 bases at V and 4 bases at J; junction bases unmatched: 9. CDR3 sequence: CASSPWTGVIVNQPQHF. CDR3 in DNA: TGTGCCAGCTCACCATGGACAGGGGTGATCGTAAATCAGCCCCAGCATTTT.

The chain couples TRBV19 to TRBJ1-2; D is ambiguous. V was pared by 5 bases and J by 3 bases, with 13 bases between. The CDR3 extends over 14 amino acids. CDR1 is LNHDA, CDR2 SQIVND, per germline (reference sequence). The CDR3 nucleotides read TGTGCCAGTAGTTTCGTCGGGAGTCACTATGGCTACACCTTC. Its protein product is CASSFVGSHYGYTF.

The genes are TRBV24-1 and TRBJ2-7; 10 nucleotides align to TRBD2. The CDR3 has 14 residues. CDR1 is KGHDR and CDR2 is SFDVKD in the germline V gene. V lost 9 bases to trimming and J lost 2 bases; unmatched junction nucleotides: 6. The CDR3 loop is CATAASGGPYEQYF. The CDR3 DNA sequence: TGTGCCACCGCGGCTAGCGGGGGTCCCTACGAGCAGTACTTC.

This chain uses TRBV6-1 with TRBJ1-2; TRBD1 might be the D (6 bases). V was clipped by 3 bases and J by 3 bases, with 11 bases between them. The CDR3 has 14 residues. CDR1 is MNHNS, CDR2 SASEGT, per germline. The CDR3 nucleotides are TGTGCCAGCAGTGAGGGGGGGGCGGACTATGGCTACACCTTC. It specifies CASSEGGADYGYTF.

The chain uses TRBV3-1 (or the pseudogene TRBV3-2) and TRBJ2-3, with TRBD1 as a possible D gene (6 bases). V was trimmed by 0 bases and J by 3 bases, leaving 13 bases between them. This CDR3 comprises 16 residues. Germline V CDR1 and CDR2: LGHDT, YNNKEL (reference sequence). The CDR3 coding sequence is TGTGCCAGCAGCCAAGACGCGACAGGAATTACAGATACGCAGTATTTT. The encoded protein is CASSQDATGITDTQYF.

CDR3 in amino acids: CASSSTGGQPQHF. The CDR3 nucleotides read TGTGCCAGCAGCTCGACAGGGGGTCAGCCCCAGCATTTT. The chain is built from TRBV7-8 and TRBJ1-5, with 9 bases fitting TRBD1. This CDR3 is 13 amino acids long. J lost 6 bases, V lost 4 bases, and 1 base had no gene match. Germline CDR1 reads SGHVS; CDR2 reads FQNEAQ. The variable domain in full, completed from reference TRBV7-8 and TRBJ1-5, reads GAGVSQSPRYKVAKRGQDVALRCDPISGHVSLFWYQQALGQGPEFLTYFQNEAQLDKSGLPSDRFFAERPEGSVSTLKIQRTQQEDSAVYLCASSSTGGQPQHFGDGTRLSIL.

The rearrangement joins TRBV18 to TRBJ2-3, with 8 bases fitting TRBD2. The V and J ends lost 5 bases and 2 bases, in that order; junction bases with no gene match: 12. The germline CDR1 and CDR2 sequences are KGHSH and LQKENI. This CDR3 comprises 17 residues. The CDR3 protein is CASSAARPGGATDTQYF. The CDR3 nucleotides are TGTGCCAGCTCAGCCGCACGCCCCGGGGGGGCCACAGATACGCAGTATTTT.

V and J are TRBV11-1 and TRBJ2-3; the match to TRBD2 covers 9 bases. The CDR3 runs to 16 residues. CDR1 and CDR2 from the germline V gene are SGHAT and FQDESV (reference sequence). After removal of 4 bases from V and 4 bases from J, the junction contained 9 bases not matched to a gene. In DNA form, the CDR3 reads TGTGCCAGCAGCTCATTTGCGGGGGGGCCATCAGATACGCAGTATTTT. This codes for CASSSFAGGPSDTQYF.

In this sample, this clone turned up a few times. The chain is built from TRBV14 and TRBJ2-1; D may be TRBD1 (7 bases). The germline V and J ends were trimmed by 0 bases and 6 bases, with 15 bases remaining between them. Germline CDR1 is SGHDN and CDR2 is FVKESK. The CDR3 extends over 16 amino acids. The CDR3 spells CASSQDWQGGFNEQFF. Written as DNA, the CDR3 is TGTGCCAGCAGCCAAGATTGGCAGGGGGGTTTCAATGAGCAGTTCTTC.

The chain joins TRBV6-5 to TRBJ1-2; 10 bases are shared with TRBD1. This CDR3 is 14 amino acids long. Looked up from germline, CDR1 is MNHEY and CDR2 is SVGAGI. The junction had 3 bases not matched to a gene; V was cut back by 4 bases and J by 4 bases. In nucleotides, the CDR3 is TGTGCCAGCAGTTTGGGGACAGGGGTCTATGGCTACACCTTC. Amino acid sequence: CASSLGTGVYGYTF.